This T cell receptor (beta chain) was profiled in a study of blood T cell repertoires in COVID-19. The repertoire was sequenced with immunoSEQ multiplex PCR; TCRdb's copy has only in-frame clones and lacks some. This table holds about 160,000 clones, 82% found once. This receptor was identified in a woman of 80 years or more with acute or convalescent COVID-19. Sequenced material: peripheral blood.

CDR3: CSVVAGVFHEQYF. The CDR3 coding sequence is TGCAGCGTTGTGGCGGGAGTATTCCACGAGCAGTACTTC. This rearrangement joins TRBV29-1 to TRBJ2-7, with 7 bases matching TRBD2. V lost 4 bases and J lost 5; bases outside the gene matches: 8. In germline, CDR1 is SQVTM, CDR2 ANQGSEA. The CDR3 has 13 amino acids.